This is a list of T cell receptor beta chains from one sample in a study of T cell responses to AZD1222 COVID-19 vaccine. The protocol was immunoSEQ multiplex PCR, while the TCRdb copy is restricted to in-frame clones and leaves out a portion. The sample carries around 94,000 clones, roughly 84% recorded once. Specimen: peripheral blood, collected on day 0 of AZD1222 vaccination. These receptors came from an adult in good health. CDR3s include the opening cysteine and the closing phenylalanine or tryptophan. D genes are given only for firm matches. Clone size is stated in some rows and not others, as once, few, many or a class when expanded.

clone_size,j_call,d_call,v_call,cdr3_nt,cdr3_aa
.,TRBJ2-1,.,TRBV3-1/TRBV3-2,TGTGCCAGCAGCCAAGGGGGGAGCTCCTACAATGAGCAGTTCTTC,CASSQGGSSYNEQFF
.,TRBJ2-7,.,TRBV7-3,TGTGCCAGCAGCTTAAGCAGGGGAGGCGAGCAGTACTTC,CASSLSRGGEQYF
.,TRBJ2-7,TRBD2,TRBV6-2/TRBV6-3,TGTGCCAGCAGTCTTACTTTCCGAGCGGGAGGCGTGTACGAGCAGTACTTC,CASSLTFRAGGVYEQYF
.,TRBJ2-1,.,TRBV6-5,TGTGCCAGCTCCACCTACAGGGCTTCCGATGAGCAGTTCTTC,CASSTYRASDEQFF
.,TRBJ1-4,.,TRBV5-4,TGTGCCAGCAGCTTGGTTGGCAGGGGATCTGGTAATGAAAAACTGTTTTTT,CASSLVGRGSGNEKLFF
.,TRBJ2-7,.,TRBV24-1,TGTGCCACCAGTGATCCGACCCGGGGTAAGCAGTACTTC,CATSDPTRGKQYF
.,TRBJ1-1,.,TRBV5-1,TGCGCCAGCAGCGAGAACAGCGGAAACACTGAAGCTTTCTTT,CASSENSGNTEAFF
.,TRBJ2-3,.,TRBV10-2,TGCGCCAGCAGGGATGGAGCTAGCACAGATACGCAGTATTTT,CASRDGASTDTQYF
.,TRBJ1-5,.,TRBV5-1,TGCGCCAGCAGCTTGCAAGGGGGTGCTCATCAGCCCCAGCATTTT,CASSLQGGAHQPQHF
once,TRBJ2-1,.,TRBV5-1,TGCGCCAGCAGCTTGATGGGGGAGTATGAGCAGTTCTTC,CASSLMGEYEQFF
few,TRBJ1-2,TRBD1,TRBV4-1,TGCGCCAGCAGCCAAGTAGACAGGGCCTCCTATGGCTACACCTTC,CASSQVDRASYGYTF
.,TRBJ1-2,TRBD1,TRBV6-5,TGTGCCAGCAGTTACCAGACAGGGGGCTACACCTTC,CASSYQTGGYTF
once,TRBJ1-4,.,TRBV6-5,TGTGCCAGCAGTTACTCCGACTCCGCTAATGAAAAACTGTTTTTT,CASSYSDSANEKLFF
.,TRBJ2-3,.,TRBV7-2,TGTGCCAGCAGCTTATGGGGACAAAGCACAGATACGCAGTATTTT,CASSLWGQSTDTQYF
.,TRBJ2-5,TRBD2,TRBV11-2,TGTGCCAGCAGCCTAAACCGGGGGGAAGGAGAGACCCAGTACTTC,CASSLNRGEGETQYF
.,TRBJ1-1,.,TRBV5-1,TGCGCCAGCAGCGGGGCCAGGGGGAACACTGAAGCTTTCTTT,CASSGARGNTEAFF
few,TRBJ1-2,.,TRBV29-1,TGCAGCGTTGAAGCGACAGTATATGGCTACACCTTC,CSVEATVYGYTF
.,TRBJ1-6,.,TRBV3-1/TRBV3-2,TGTGCCAGCCGCAAGTCAGACATCTATAATTCACCCCTCCACTTT,CASRKSDIYNSPLHF
.,TRBJ1-2,.,TRBV3-1/TRBV3-2,TGTGCCAGCAGCCAAGGTTTACATGGCTACACCTTC,CASSQGLHGYTF
.,TRBJ1-2,TRBD1,TRBV6-6,TGTGCCAGCAGGAAAGGACAGGGGATGGATGGCTACACCTTC,CASRKGQGMDGYTF
.,TRBJ2-3,.,TRBV5-1,TGCGCCAGCAGCTTGGCCGGACAGAGCACAGATACGCAGTATTTT,CASSLAGQSTDTQYF
.,TRBJ2-2,.,TRBV7-2,TGTGCCAGCAGCTTAGGAGGGGGGGCGAACACCGGGGAGCTGTTTTTT,CASSLGGGANTGELFF
.,TRBJ1-3,.,TRBV4-3,TGCGCCAGCAGCCAAGACAGGGTACCTGGAAACACCATATATTTT,CASSQDRVPGNTIYF
.,TRBJ2-5,.,TRBV5-1,TGCGCCAGCAGCTTGGTCGCTAGCCGGGAGACCCAGTACTTC,CASSLVASRETQYF
.,TRBJ2-3,.,TRBV19,TGTGCCAGTAGACCACCCGGGGGATCGGGCCATACGCAGTATTTT,CASRPPGGSGHTQYF